A single sample is the source of the 3 T cell receptor beta chains below, sequenced in a study of shared clonotypes between healthy human individuals. Sequenced by immunoSEQ multiplex PCR; TCRdb stores in-frame clones only, minus some. The table includes some 500,000 clones, 90% to 96% detected once. Source material: naive CD4+ T cells sorted from blood. Subset of the sample: CD45RA+ positively selected. These receptors came from a woman younger than 45 in good health.

The chain recombines TRBV4-2 with TRBJ2-5; 12 nucleotides line up with TRBD2. There are 19 residues in the CDR3. Germline-derived CDR1 and CDR2 are LGHNA and YNFKEQ. The V segment lost 0 bases and the J segment 2 bases; nucleotides outside the gene matches: 10. CDR3 in amino acids: CASSQDWLAGGPGQETQYF. CDR3 bases: TGTGCCAGCAGCCAAGATTGGCTAGCGGGAGGGCCTGGACAAGAGACCCAGTACTTC.

The gene calls are TRBV6-6 and TRBJ2-5; D is possibly TRBD2 (6 bases). The length of the CDR3 is 13 residues. Trimming cost V 8 bases and J 5 bases, with 15 bases left between them. Germline loops: CDR1 MNHNY, CDR2 SVGAGI (reference sequence). This chain's CDR3 is CASESGGIETQYF. CDR3 in DNA: TGTGCCAGCGAGTCGGGCGGGATCGAGACCCAGTACTTC.

The chain joins TRBV6-1 to TRBJ1-5, with D possibly being TRBD1 (5 bases). Trimming cost V 0 bases and J 5 bases, with 17 bases left between them. Germline CDR1 reads MNHNS; CDR2 reads SASEGT. The CDR3 consists of 17 residues. The CDR3: CASSEAFMGVRDQPQHF. CDR3 nucleotides: TGTGCCAGCAGTGAAGCGTTCATGGGGGTACGGGATCAGCCCCAGCATTTT.